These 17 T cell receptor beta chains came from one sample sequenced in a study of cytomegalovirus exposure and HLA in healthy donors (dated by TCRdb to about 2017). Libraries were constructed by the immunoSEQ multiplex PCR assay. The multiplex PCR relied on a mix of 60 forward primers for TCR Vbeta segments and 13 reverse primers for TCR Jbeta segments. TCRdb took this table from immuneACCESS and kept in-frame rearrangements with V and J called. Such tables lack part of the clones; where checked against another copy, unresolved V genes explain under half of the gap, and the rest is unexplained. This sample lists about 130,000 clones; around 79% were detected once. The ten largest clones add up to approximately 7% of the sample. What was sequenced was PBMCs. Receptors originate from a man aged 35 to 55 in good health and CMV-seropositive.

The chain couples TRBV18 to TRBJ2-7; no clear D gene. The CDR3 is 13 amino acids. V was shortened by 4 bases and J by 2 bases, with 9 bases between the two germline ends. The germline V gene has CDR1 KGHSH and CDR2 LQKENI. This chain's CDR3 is CASSRAETYEQYF. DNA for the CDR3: TGTGCCAGCTCACGGGCAGAAACCTACGAGCAGTACTTC.

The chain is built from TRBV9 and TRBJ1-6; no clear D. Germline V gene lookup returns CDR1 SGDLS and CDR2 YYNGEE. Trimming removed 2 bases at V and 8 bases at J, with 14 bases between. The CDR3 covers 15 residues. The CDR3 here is CASSVALHFDSPLHF. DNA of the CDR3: TGTGCCAGCAGCGTCGCGCTTCATTTCGATTCACCCCTCCACTTT.

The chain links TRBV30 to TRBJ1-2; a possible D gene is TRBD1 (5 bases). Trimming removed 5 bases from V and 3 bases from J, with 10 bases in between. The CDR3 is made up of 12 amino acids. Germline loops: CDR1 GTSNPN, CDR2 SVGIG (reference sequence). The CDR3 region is CAWRRDYYGYTF. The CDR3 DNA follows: TGTGCCTGGCGCCGGGACTACTATGGCTACACCTTC.

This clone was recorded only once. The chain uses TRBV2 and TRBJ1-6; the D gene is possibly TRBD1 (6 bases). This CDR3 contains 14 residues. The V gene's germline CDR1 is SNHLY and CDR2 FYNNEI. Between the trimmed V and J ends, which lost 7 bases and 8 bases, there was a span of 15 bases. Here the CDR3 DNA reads TGTGCCAGCAAAAGTGACAGGCGTGATTCACCCCTCCACTTT. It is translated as CASKSDRRDSPLHF.

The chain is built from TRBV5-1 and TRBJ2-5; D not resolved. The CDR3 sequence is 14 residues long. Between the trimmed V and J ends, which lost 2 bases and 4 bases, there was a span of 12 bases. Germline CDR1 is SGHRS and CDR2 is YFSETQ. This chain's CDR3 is CASSLDHGGETQYF. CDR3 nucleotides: TGCGCCAGCAGCTTAGACCACGGCGGAGAGACCCAGTACTTC.

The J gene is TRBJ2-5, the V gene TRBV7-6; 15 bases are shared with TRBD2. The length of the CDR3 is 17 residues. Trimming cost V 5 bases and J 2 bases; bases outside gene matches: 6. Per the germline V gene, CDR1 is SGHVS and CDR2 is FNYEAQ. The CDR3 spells CASSRGLAGGGQETQYF. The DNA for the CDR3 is TGTGCCAGCAGCCGAGGACTAGCGGGAGGGGGTCAAGAGACCCAGTACTTC.

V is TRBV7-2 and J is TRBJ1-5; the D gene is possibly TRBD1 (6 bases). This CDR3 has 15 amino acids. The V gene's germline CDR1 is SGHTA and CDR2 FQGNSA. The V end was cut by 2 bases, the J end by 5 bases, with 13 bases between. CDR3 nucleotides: TGTGCCAGCAGCTTAACGGGGGGCAGGGATCAGCCCCAGCATTTT. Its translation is CASSLTGGRDQPQHF.

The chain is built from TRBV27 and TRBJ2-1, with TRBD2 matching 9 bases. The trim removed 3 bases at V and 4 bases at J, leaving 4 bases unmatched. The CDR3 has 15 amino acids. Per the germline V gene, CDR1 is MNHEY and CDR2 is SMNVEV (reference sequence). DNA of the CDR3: TGTGCCAGCAGTTTCGTAGCGGGGGCGTACAATGAGCAGTTCTTC. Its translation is CASSFVAGAYNEQFF.

For the CDR3, the DNA is TGTGCCGTGAGGGACAGGGTAAACTATGGCTACACCTTC. It is translated as CAVRDRVNYGYTF. This chain joins TRBV27 and TRBJ1-2; 9 bases line up with TRBD1. The CDR3 sequence is 13 residues long. CDR1 MNHEY and CDR2 SMNVEV come from the germline V gene (reference sequence). J was trimmed by 2 bases and V by 11 bases; bases with no gene match: 6.

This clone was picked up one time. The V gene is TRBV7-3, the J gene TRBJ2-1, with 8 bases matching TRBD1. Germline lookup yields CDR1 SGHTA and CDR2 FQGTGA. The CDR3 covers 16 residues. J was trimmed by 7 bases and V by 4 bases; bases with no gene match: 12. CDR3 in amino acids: CASSSPTGAPLNEQFF. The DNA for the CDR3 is TGTGCCAGCAGCTCCCCGACAGGGGCTCCCCTGAATGAGCAGTTCTTC.

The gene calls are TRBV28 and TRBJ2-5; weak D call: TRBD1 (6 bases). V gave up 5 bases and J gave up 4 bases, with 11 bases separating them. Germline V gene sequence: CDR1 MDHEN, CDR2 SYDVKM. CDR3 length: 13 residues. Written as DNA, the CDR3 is TGTGCCAGCAGTCCAACAGGGCGAGAGACCCAGTACTTC. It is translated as CASSPTGRETQYF.

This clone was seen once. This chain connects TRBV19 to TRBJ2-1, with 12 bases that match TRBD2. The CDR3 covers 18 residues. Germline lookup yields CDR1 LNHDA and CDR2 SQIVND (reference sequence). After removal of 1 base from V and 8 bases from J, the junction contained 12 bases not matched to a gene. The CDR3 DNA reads TGTGCCAGTAGTATAGCCCCCCCACTAGCGGGAGGCATCCATGAGCAGTTCTTC. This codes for CASSIAPPLAGGIHEQFF.

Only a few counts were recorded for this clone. The CDR3 loop reads CASRTHTVGDEKLFF. The CDR3 DNA reads TGTGCCAGTAGAACCCACACAGTAGGGGATGAAAAACTGTTTTTT. The V and J genes are TRBV19 and TRBJ1-4, with D tentatively TRBD1 (5 bases). The CDR3 totals 15 residues. Germline V gene sequence: CDR1 LNHDA, CDR2 SQIVND (reference sequence). Trimming left V 6 bases short and J 6 bases short, with 17 bases between.

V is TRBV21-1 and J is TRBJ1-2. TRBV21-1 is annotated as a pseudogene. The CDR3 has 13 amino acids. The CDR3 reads CASSGGSNYGYTF. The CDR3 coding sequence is TGTGCCAGCAGCGGCGGGAGTAACTATGGCTACACCTTC.

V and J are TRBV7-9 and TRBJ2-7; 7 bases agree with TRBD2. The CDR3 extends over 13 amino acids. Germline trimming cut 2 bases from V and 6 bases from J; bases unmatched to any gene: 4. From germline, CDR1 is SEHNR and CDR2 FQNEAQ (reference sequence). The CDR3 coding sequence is TGTGCCAGCAGCTTATCGGGGGGTTTCGAGCAGTACTTC. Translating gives CASSLSGGFEQYF.

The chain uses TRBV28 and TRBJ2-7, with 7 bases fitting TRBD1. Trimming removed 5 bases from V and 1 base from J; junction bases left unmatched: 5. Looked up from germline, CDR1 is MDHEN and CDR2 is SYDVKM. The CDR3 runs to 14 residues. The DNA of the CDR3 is TGTGCCAGCAGTGTCCACAGGGGATCCTACGAGCAGTACTTC. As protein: CASSVHRGSYEQYF.

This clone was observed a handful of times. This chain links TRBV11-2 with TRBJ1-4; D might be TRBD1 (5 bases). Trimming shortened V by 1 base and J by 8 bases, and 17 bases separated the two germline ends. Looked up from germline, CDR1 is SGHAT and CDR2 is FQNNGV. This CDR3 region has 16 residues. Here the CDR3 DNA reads TGTGCCAGCAGCTTAGTCGGGGGGGGACTATGGGAAAAACTGTTTTTT. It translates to CASSLVGGGLWEKLFF.